The clone carrying this T cell receptor beta chain was recorded many times. The data are from a study of regulatory T cells in long-lasting Graves disease. Stated time point: newly diagnosed GD, antithyroid drugs for less than 3 months. Isolated PBMC RNA provided the starting material for the TCR library. Sequencing libraries for TCR beta were prepared with iRepertoire HTBI primers and Arm-PCR of CDR3 regions. MiXCR was run by TCRdb on the multiplex PCR reads, yielding one entry per CDR3 protein. Seen here are over 450,000 distinct CDR3 sequences, about 12% observed once, and the top ten hold over 7%. The germline V gene has CDR1 SEHNR and CDR2 FQNEAQ (reference sequence). The CDR3 has 13 residues. J gave up 7 bases and V 2 bases, and 2 bases lay outside the gene matches. The sample was also linked to a second study, of T cells in Graves' hyperthyroidism and ophthalmopathy.

This clonotype originated in a woman aged 25 to 39 with Graves disease. This rearrangement joins TRBV7-9 to TRBJ2-1, with 7 bases that match TRBD2. The sequencing here drew on peripheral blood mononuclear cells (PBMCs), taken at new diagnosis, from a patient treated with antithyroid drugs. The CDR3 nucleotides are TGTGCCAGCAGCTTACAGGGAGGGAATGAGCAGTTCTTC. It codes for CASSLQGGNEQFF.